The text below deals with one TCR beta chain. Its specificity is not known. This sample is part of a study of regulatory T cells in long-lasting Graves disease. Study-wide results and limits: There were preferences for TRBV28, TRBJ1-2 and TRBJ2-5 in persistent disease. Newly diagnosed patients shared about a thousand public clonotypes; persistent patients shared approximately 2,700.

V shed 4 bases, J shed 8 bases, and the junction held 10 bases outside the gene matches. The CDR3 length is 15 residues. Per germline, CDR1 LGHDT and CDR2 YNNKEL (reference sequence). CDR3-region Arm-PCR and iRepertoire HTBI primers produced the TCR beta libraries. Source study methods: Samples collectively showed some 60 TRBV and about 15 TRBJ segments. TCRdb re-called the multiplex PCR reads through MiXCR, storing one row per CDR3 protein. What appears here as the V and J calls and clone size reflects TCRdb's work, not the paper's. The table shows about 420,000 distinct CDR3 sequences, with around a quarter occurring only once. Time point described: persistent/refractory GD, antithyroid drugs over 5 years with positive TRAb. TCR sequences were obtained from RNA taken from PBMCs. The diagnosis of Graves' disease used American Thyroid Association guidelines.

Source: peripheral blood mononuclear cells (PBMCs), taken when the disease was refractory, from a patient treated with antithyroid drugs. The J gene is TRBJ1-4, the V gene TRBV3-1, with TRBD1 matching over 7 bases. This sequence originates from a female donor with Graves disease. The CDR3 loop reads CASSRAGTASEKLFF. CDR3 DNA sequence: TGTGCCAGCAGCCGAGCCGGGACAGCCTCGGAAAAACTGTTTTTT.